This TCR beta chain was sequenced in a study of T cell changes during pregnancy in multiple sclerosis. Repertoires were generated with immunoSEQ multiplex PCR, while TCRdb's copy carries only in-frame clones and drops some. Of under 55,000 clones listed, around nine tenths are singletons. Looked up from germline, CDR1 is LNHDA and CDR2 is SQIVND (reference sequence). Trimming at V came to 5 bases and at J to 6 bases, leaving 9 bases not matched to a gene. This CDR3 comprises 14 residues. This clone appeared once. The chain carries TRBV19 and TRBJ1-2, with 7 bases lining up with TRBD1. The receptor's source is a female donor in good health, enrolled as a control in a pregnancy study. The sample here was CD4+ T cells from peripheral blood mononuclear cells, taken after pregnancy. The CDR3 DNA follows: TGTGCCAGTAGTGCATTCACAGGGGCTGATGGCTACACCTTC. This gives the protein CASSAFTGADGYTF.